These 25 T cell receptor beta chains were sequenced from one sample in a study of spatial heterogeneity in lung cancer. Whole-study results and caveats: It was found that expanded intratumoral alpha and beta TCR counts tracked tumor mutation counts.

No cognate antigen is known for these TCRs. This sample's time point: sample taken at primary tumor resection. TCRdb reanalysed the 5' RACE reads using MiXCR and keeps one entry per CDR3 protein. The repertoire holds 5,500 to 7,000 distinct CDR3 sequences, with over 7.5% as singletons. Sample: lung tumor tissue, taken at surgery. Receptor source: a female donor with early-stage non-small cell lung cancer.

This clonotype has a count of ten or more. The V gene is TRBV7-9, the J gene TRBJ2-5; a possible D gene is TRBD1 (6 bases). The V and J ends lost 5 bases and 7 bases respectively, with 14 bases between them. Germline V gene sequence: CDR1 SEHNR, CDR2 FQNEAQ (reference sequence). The CDR3 runs 13 residues. In nucleotides, the CDR3 is TGTGCCAGCAGCCCCCGGACAGCGGTGACCCAGTACTTC. Encoded protein: CASSPRTAVTQYF. Drawing the rest from reference TRBV7-9 and TRBJ2-5, the complete variable domain is DTGVSQNPRHKITKRGQNVTFRCDPISEHNRLYWYRQTLGQGPEFLTYFQNEAQLEKSRLLSDRFSAERPKGSFSTLEIQRTEQGDSAMYLCASSPRTAVTQYFGPGTRLLVL.

This clonotype was seen at least ten times. The J gene is TRBJ2-1, the V gene TRBV3-1, with TRBD2 identical over 7 bases. V was clipped by 4 bases and J by 8 bases; unmatched bases: 8. CDR3 length: 14 amino acids. Germline V gives CDR1 LGHDT, CDR2 YNNKEL (reference sequence). The DNA for the CDR3 is TGTGCCAGCAGCCTCCAGCGGGGAAGGGATGAGCAGTTCTTC. Translation: CASSLQRGRDEQFF.

This clonotype was seen repeatedly, ten times or more. J is TRBJ2-7 and V is TRBV20-1, with TRBD1 matching over 9 bases. There are 14 residues in the CDR3. After removal of 6 bases from V and 3 bases from J, the junction contained 9 bases not matched to a gene. Germline values: CDR1 DFQATT, CDR2 SNEGSKA (reference sequence). The CDR3 protein is CSAEPGQGVYEQYF. CDR3 DNA sequence: TGCAGTGCGGAACCGGGACAGGGAGTCTACGAGCAGTACTTC.

By sample share, this clonotype is medium-sized. V usage is TRBV20-1 and J usage is TRBJ2-7, with D possibly TRBD2 on 6 matching bases. There are 15 residues in the CDR3. CDR1 is DFQATT, CDR2 SNEGSKA, per germline (reference sequence). V was clipped by 0 bases and J by 5 bases, with 17 bases between them. The CDR3 coding sequence is TGCAGTGCTAGAGACTTCCTAGCGTCTCCCCACGAGCAGTACTTC. This translates into CSARDFLASPHEQYF.

In this sample, this clonotype turned up many times. The rearrangement joins TRBV6-2 or TRBV6-3 to TRBJ2-1; D gene unclear. Germline V gene lookup returns CDR1 MNHEY and CDR2 SVGEGT. V lost 6 bases and J lost 0, with 9 bases in between. This CDR3 contains 14 residues. CDR3 DNA: TGTGCCAGCAGCCGACACGGCTCCTACAATGAGCAGTTCTTC. It yields the protein CASSRHGSYNEQFF.

In its sample, this clonotype ranks as medium-sized. The rearrangement joins TRBV7-6 to TRBJ2-3, with D maybe TRBD1 (6 bases). V dropped 5 bases and J dropped 1 base, with 13 bases sitting between them. The CDR3 is 15 residues long. The germline V gene has CDR1 SGHVS and CDR2 FNYEAQ. As DNA, the CDR3 is TGTGCCAGCAGCGGGGGCAGTCGACGCACAGATACGCAGTATTTT. Protein product: CASSGGSRRTDTQYF.

By sample fraction, this clonotype is medium-sized (0.01 to 0.1%). The chain carries TRBV18 and TRBJ2-5; D gene uncertain. Germline CDR1 reads KGHSH; CDR2 reads LQKENI. V lost 3 bases, J lost 2 bases, and 4 bases lay in between. This CDR3 spans 12 amino acids. In nucleotides, the CDR3 is TGTGCCAGCTCACCCCAGCAAGAGACCCAGTACTTC. Translating gives CASSPQQETQYF.

In its sample, this clonotype ranks as medium-sized (0.01 to 0.1%). The chain is built from TRBV7-2 and TRBJ2-3; 7 nucleotides line up with TRBD2. The trim removed 5 bases at V and 6 bases at J, leaving 8 bases unmatched. The germline V gene has CDR1 SGHTA and CDR2 FQGNSA. CDR3 length: 14 amino acids. The CDR3 spells CASSPGLVGDTQYF. The CDR3, as DNA: TGTGCCAGCAGCCCCGGACTAGTCGGGGATACGCAGTATTTT.

In its sample, this clonotype was seen many times. This chain links TRBV7-2 with TRBJ2-1; D not resolved. CDR1 and CDR2 (germline): SGHTA, FQGNSA. The CDR3 covers 13 residues. Trimming removed 4 bases at V and 8 bases at J, with 12 bases between. CDR3: CASSSAVGYEQFF. The CDR3 coding sequence is TGTGCCAGCAGCTCAGCAGTGGGATATGAGCAGTTCTTC.

J is TRBJ2-5 and V is TRBV20-1; D tentatively reads TRBD1 or TRBD2 (5 bases each). Germline CDR1 reads DFQATT; CDR2 reads SNEGSKA (reference sequence). The V and J ends lost 3 bases and 3 bases respectively, with 8 bases between them. CDR3 length: 12 amino acids. CDR3 nucleotides: TGCAGTGCTAGGGTGGGGGAAGAGACCCAGTACTTC. Its translation is CSARVGEETQYF.

Relative to its sample, this clonotype is medium-sized. The chain couples TRBV20-1 to TRBJ2-1; the D gene could be TRBD1 or TRBD2 (5 bases each). There are 19 residues in the CDR3. Per germline, CDR1 DFQATT and CDR2 SNEGSKA (reference sequence). V was trimmed by 3 bases and J by 0 bases, leaving 24 bases between them. CDR3 in DNA: TGCAGTGCTAGGGGGACCGGGAACCAATCTAGGGTCTCCTACAATGAGCAGTTCTTC. Amino acid sequence: CSARGTGNQSRVSYNEQFF.

Ten or more counts support this clonotype. This chain links TRBV7-2 with TRBJ2-2; D unresolved. The V end was cut by 3 bases, the J end by 2 bases, with 4 bases between. From germline, CDR1 is SGHTA and CDR2 FQGNSA. The CDR3 is 13 amino acids. CDR3 DNA sequence: TGTGCCAGCAGCTTCACAAACACCGGGGAGCTGTTTTTT. It yields the protein CASSFTNTGELFF.

This clonotype occurred many times. The chain combines TRBV27 with TRBJ2-7, with 7 positions matching TRBD1. The CDR3 contains 14 residues. Germline-derived CDR1 and CDR2 are MNHEY and SMNVEV (reference sequence). The junction had 8 bases not matched to a gene; V was cut back by 3 bases and J by 6 bases. Here the CDR3 DNA reads TGTGCCAGCAGTTTCCCGACAGGGAAGAGCGAGCAGTACTTC. It specifies CASSFPTGKSEQYF.

This clonotype is categorized as medium-sized (0.01 to 0.1%). The chain joins TRBV5-1 to TRBJ2-2, with TRBD1 as a possible D gene (6 bases). This CDR3 has 14 residues. V dropped 4 bases and J dropped 4 bases, with 11 bases sitting between them. CDR1 is SGHRS, CDR2 YFSETQ, per germline. The CDR3 DNA follows: TGCGCCAGCAGCCCGGACAGAGGCACCGGGGAGCTGTTTTTT. This translates into CASSPDRGTGELFF.

CDR3 DNA sequence: TGCAGTGCTCCTCGACTAGTCGGCTACAATGAGCAGTTCTTC. Amino acids: CSAPRLVGYNEQFF. The chain combines TRBV20-1 with TRBJ2-1, with a tentative D call TRBD2 (6 bases). The ends were cut back, 5 bases at V and 3 bases at J, with 14 bases in the middle. The CDR3 is 14 amino acids. Germline CDR1 reads DFQATT; CDR2 reads SNEGSKA (reference sequence).

The table lists this clonotype with many counts. This sequence joins TRBV10-3 and TRBJ2-3, with D maybe TRBD1 (5 bases). This CDR3 has 14 amino acids. The V and J ends lost 3 bases and 0 bases respectively, with 7 bases between them. The germline V gene encodes CDR1 ENHRY and CDR2 SYGVKD. DNA of the CDR3: TGTGCCATCAGTGAAGACAGAAGCACAGATACGCAGTATTTT. This gives the protein CAISEDRSTDTQYF.

This clonotype is deemed medium-sized (0.01 to 0.1%). This chain uses TRBV7-3 with TRBJ2-1; TRBD2 agrees at 9 bases. V lost 5 bases, J lost 8 bases, and 7 bases stayed unmatched. Germline V gene data show CDR1 as SGHTA and CDR2 as FQGTGA. The CDR3 runs to 14 residues. CDR3 sequence (DNA): TGTGCCAGCAGCCTCGGGACTAGCTCGCATGAGCAGTTCTTC. Translating it yields CASSLGTSSHEQFF.

This clonotype was observed many times. This rearrangement joins TRBV20-1 to TRBJ2-3, with D unresolved. Deletions cut 3 bases from V and 3 bases from J, with 19 bases between. The germline CDR1 and CDR2 sequences are DFQATT and SNEGSKA (reference sequence). The CDR3 is 16 residues long. The CDR3 spells CSARAGPMSRTDTQYF. The CDR3 region has the DNA TGCAGTGCTAGGGCCGGGCCAATGTCCAGGACAGATACGCAGTATTTT.

The sample holds many counts of this clonotype. The V and J genes are TRBV18 and TRBJ2-1; 15 bases are a match to TRBD2. The J segment lost 7 bases and the V segment lost 4 bases, leaving 8 bases of the junction unmatched. CDR3 length: 17 amino acids. Per germline, CDR1 KGHSH and CDR2 LQKENI. Here the CDR3 reads CASSRTSGGVVPNEQFF. CDR3 bases: TGTGCCAGCTCACGGACTAGCGGGGGGGTCGTACCGAATGAGCAGTTCTTC. Using reference TRBV18 and TRBJ2-1 for the parts outside the CDR3, the full variable domain is NAGVMQNPRHLVRRRGQEARLRCSPMKGHSHVYWYRQLPEEGLKFMVYLQKENIIDESGMPKERFSAEFPKEGPSILRIQQVVRGDSAAYFCASSRTSGGVVPNEQFFGPGTRLTVL.

This clonotype was recorded many times. This chain uses TRBV7-8 with TRBJ1-1, with no clear D. Trimming removed 4 bases at V and 4 bases at J, with 19 bases between. There are 16 residues in the CDR3. Germline V gives CDR1 SGHVS, CDR2 FQNEAQ. The CDR3 loop reads CASSSRRVGGGTEAFF. The CDR3, as DNA: TGTGCCAGCAGCTCCCGCCGGGTGGGAGGTGGCACTGAAGCTTTCTTT.

This clonotype has at least ten counts. The V call is TRBV2, the J call TRBJ1-1, with D possibly matching TRBD1 (6 bases). This CDR3 is built from 15 residues. Deletions cut 6 bases from V and 1 base from J, with 15 bases between. CDR1 and CDR2 from the germline V gene are SNHLY and FYNNEI. The CDR3 bases are TGTGCCAGCAGACCTCCCGGGACACAGAACACTGAAGCTTTCTTT. It specifies CASRPPGTQNTEAFF. The complete variable domain, with remaining parts taken from reference TRBV2 and TRBJ1-1, reads EPEVTQTPSHQVTQMGQEVILRCVPISNHLYFYWYRQILGQKVEFLVSFYNNEISEKSEIFDDQFSVERPDGSNFTLKIRSTKLEDSAMYFCASRPPGTQNTEAFFGQGTRLTVV.

This clonotype occurred many times. J is TRBJ2-5 and V is TRBV6-6, with 8 bases lining up with TRBD1. There are 14 residues in the CDR3. Germline V CDR1 and CDR2: MNHNY, SVGAGI (reference sequence). With 5 bases clipped from V and 7 bases from J, the junction kept 9 bases outside the gene matches. CDR3 bases: TGTGCCAGCAGTCCCGGACAGGGACCGGGGACCCAGTACTTC. Protein sequence: CASSPGQGPGTQYF.

This clonotype was counted between two and nine times. V is TRBV7-2 and J is TRBJ2-7; no definite D call. The CDR3 is 14 amino acids. Germline V gene data show CDR1 as SGHTA and CDR2 as FQGNSA. V dropped 3 bases and J dropped 4 bases, with 13 bases sitting between them. The CDR3 DNA reads TGTGCCAGCAGCTTTGGCAGCTTAACTTACGAGCAGTACTTC. Translation: CASSFGSLTYEQYF.

This clonotype appeared many times. A read error may produce the germline difference seen at one junction end. This sequence joins TRBV2 and TRBJ2-7; the D is unclear. Germline CDR1 is SNHLY and CDR2 is FYNNEI. There are 11 residues in the CDR3. CDR3 nucleotides: TGTGCCAGCAGTGAATTTTACGGGCAGTACTTC. Translated, it gives CASSEFYGQYF.

This clonotype was counted many times. The genes are TRBV3-1 and TRBJ2-1; a possible D gene is TRBD2 (6 bases). Trimming removed 7 bases at V and 2 bases at J, with 12 bases between. This CDR3 spans 14 amino acids. CDR1 and CDR2 (germline): LGHDT, YNNKEL (reference sequence). The CDR3 nucleotides read TGTGCCAGCAAATCGGCGGGGACCTACAATGAGCAGTTCTTC. Protein product: CASKSAGTYNEQFF.